These 4 T cell receptor beta chains share one sample of origin, sequenced in a study of T-cell memory formation after mild COVID-19. TCRdb processed the 5' RACE reads anew with MiXCR; each CDR3 protein has one entry. The sample yields 150,000 to 200,000 distinct CDR3 sequences, around a tenth seen once. What was sequenced was PBMCs or a T cell subset sorted from them (not recorded which). The receptor set was obtained from a man between 18 and 35 years old who had mild COVID-19 (a few samples of this study predate the infection). Cell type and time point are not known.

This clonotype was picked up many times. The chain couples TRBV7-2 to TRBJ1-3; a possible D gene is TRBD1 (6 bases). Trimming left V 1 base short and J 4 bases short, with 29 bases between. The CDR3 is 21 amino acids. Germline lookup yields CDR1 SGHTA and CDR2 FQGNSA. The CDR3 loop reads CASSLVDLLWDTDVSGNTIYF. CDR3 sequence (DNA): TGTGCCAGCAGCTTAGTGGATCTCCTGTGGGACACCGATGTTTCAGGAAACACCATATATTTT.

V is TRBV12-3 or TRBV12-4 and J is TRBJ2-5; D unclear. CDR3 length: 15 amino acids. Deletions cut 3 bases from V and 4 bases from J, with 15 bases between. The CDR3 region has the DNA TGTGCCAGCAGTTTCGTAGCCGGGTTGGGAGAGACCCAGTACTTC. As protein: CASSFVAGLGETQYF.

This clonotype has more than one count but fewer than ten. This chain uses TRBV12-3 or TRBV12-4 with TRBJ2-1; D possibly matches TRBD1 or TRBD2 (5 bases each). The CDR3 extends over 14 amino acids. The V gene lost 7 bases and the J gene lost 0 bases, with 10 bases spanning the gap. CDR3 region: CASTSGSSYNEQFF. The CDR3, as DNA: TGTGCCAGCACCTCAGGGAGCTCCTACAATGAGCAGTTCTTC.

This clonotype was counted a few times. The gene calls are TRBV7-6 and TRBJ1-2; 12 nucleotides match TRBD1. The germline V gene has CDR1 SGHVS and CDR2 FNYEAQ. J was trimmed by 9 bases and V by 5 bases; bases with no gene match: 7. The CDR3 totals 14 residues. CDR3 region: CASSLGTGGASYTF. CDR3 in DNA: TGTGCCAGCAGCCTCGGGACAGGGGGCGCGAGCTACACCTTC. Combining the CDR3 with reference TRBV7-6 and TRBJ1-2 gives the whole variable domain GAGVSQSPRYKVTKRGQDVALRCDPISGHVSLYWYRQALGQGPEFLTYFNYEAQQDKSGLPNDRFSAERPEGSISTLTIQRTEQRDSAMYRCASSLGTGGASYTFGSGTRLTVV.